This is a list of T cell receptor beta chains from one sample in a study of T-cell reconstitution after alpha-beta-depleted transplantation in children. TCRdb used MiXCR to reprocess the PCR reads, holding one entry per CDR3 protein. Altogether roughly 15,000 distinct CDR3 sequences are present, around 5% being singletons, with the ten largest covering 5.5% to 8.5%. The sequenced sample was PBMCs, obtained before TCRalphabeta/CD19-depleted stem cell transplant. These receptors were collected from a boy aged 10-17 years with acute lymphoblastic leukemia, due to receive a stem cell transplant. The CDR3 runs from the conserved cysteine through the conserved F or W. The order of the fields is V gene, J gene, CDR3 protein.

V: TRBV5-5
J: TRBJ2-2
CDR3: CARGRGQSSGELFF

V: TRBV7-9
J: TRBJ2-3
CDR3: CASSPSLDTQYF

V: TRBV4-3
J: TRBJ2-3
CDR3: CASSQEPTSTDTQYF

V: TRBV5-4
J: TRBJ2-7
CDR3: CASSLQEPGGYEQYF

V: TRBV28
J: TRBJ1-2
CDR3: CASSLGISYGYTF

V: TRBV18
J: TRBJ1-1
CDR3: CASSPDRMNTEAFF

V: TRBV12-3/TRBV12-4
J: TRBJ2-3
CDR3: CASSFPSGTGAKQYF

V: TRBV3-1
J: TRBJ1-1
CDR3: CASSRRTVNTEAFF

V: TRBV28
J: TRBJ1-6
CDR3: CASSLKWVPGDRPRSYNSPLHF

V: TRBV7-3
J: TRBJ2-3
CDR3: CASSLTAPPGTDTQYF

V: TRBV7-2
J: TRBJ2-7
CDR3: CASSLGLAGIYEQYF

V: TRBV6-5
J: TRBJ1-1
CDR3: CASSSIRDRVPEAFF

V: TRBV10-2
J: TRBJ1-5
CDR3: CASRYSGGPNQPQHF

V: TRBV28
J: TRBJ1-1
CDR3: CASSLTQGRTEAFF

V: TRBV7-9
J: TRBJ2-1
CDR3: CASNPPGQGYNEQFF

V: TRBV7-9
J: TRBJ2-1
CDR3: CASSLVLAEQFF

V: TRBV28
J: TRBJ2-1
CDR3: CASSLSLRASGRANEQFF

V: TRBV12-3/TRBV12-4
J: TRBJ2-2
CDR3: CASSLEGANTGELFF

V: TRBV27
J: TRBJ2-1
CDR3: CASSFAGAGGYNEQFF

V: TRBV7-9
J: TRBJ1-5
CDR3: CASSFQGGQPQHF

V: TRBV12-3/TRBV12-4
J: TRBJ2-7
CDR3: CASSPGTSSSYEQYF

V: TRBV12-3/TRBV12-4
J: TRBJ2-1
CDR3: CASSLSMGRGAVF

V: TRBV5-6
J: TRBJ2-1
CDR3: CASSPRTSPLRNEQFF

V: TRBV6-2/TRBV6-3
J: TRBJ2-3
CDR3: CASSYGAPDTQYF

V: TRBV2
J: TRBJ2-1
CDR3: CASSVNGRAEYYEQFF

V: TRBV9
J: TRBJ1-3
CDR3: CASSVLPGTAGSGNTIYF

V: TRBV18
J: TRBJ2-7
CDR3: CASSPGTGGYEQYF

V: TRBV7-9
J: TRBJ2-1
CDR3: CASSLEVVSGSRDEQFF

V: TRBV4-3
J: TRBJ1-1
CDR3: CASSQDGGYSEAFF

V: TRBV29-1
J: TRBJ2-1
CDR3: CSVEGPSGARYEQFF

V: TRBV20-1
J: TRBJ2-1
CDR3: CRPADYNYNEQFF

V: TRBV7-2
J: TRBJ2-1
CDR3: CASRSGGGYNEQFF

V: TRBV4-3
J: TRBJ1-1
CDR3: CASSQYDRGRTEAFF

V: TRBV3-1
J: TRBJ2-1
CDR3: CASSGTSGRRNEQFF

V: TRBV29-1
J: TRBJ1-4
CDR3: CSVRENEKLFF

V: TRBV6-2/TRBV6-3
J: TRBJ1-5
CDR3: CASSFRTGANQPQHF

V: TRBV3-1
J: TRBJ2-3
CDR3: CASSQEITDVFDDTQYF

V: TRBV19
J: TRBJ2-1
CDR3: CASSLQTGGNEQFF

V: TRBV20-1
J: TRBJ1-2
CDR3: CSASPGQISYGYTF

V: TRBV6-7
J: TRBJ2-3
CDR3: CASTDEGGPNSTDTQYF

V: TRBV9
J: TRBJ1-1
CDR3: CASSVGLQSRDEAFF

V: TRBV11-2
J: TRBJ2-3
CDR3: CASTTSFGDTQYF

V: TRBV18
J: TRBJ2-3
CDR3: CASSPDRGSTDTQYF

V: TRBV20-1
J: TRBJ2-4
CDR3: CWARDGRGRITKNIQYF

V: TRBV21-1
J: TRBJ2-5
CDR3: CASSKPLAGCRETQYF

V: TRBV4-3
J: TRBJ1-2
CDR3: CASSQGLIANYGYTF

V: TRBV15
J: TRBJ2-7
CDR3: CATSRGLNYEQYF

V: TRBV11-3
J: TRBJ1-6
CDR3: CASSLRVNSPLHF

V: TRBV20-1
J: TRBJ2-2
CDR3: CSAPTRNTGELFF

V: TRBV6-5
J: TRBJ1-4
CDR3: CASSPAGGTNEKLFF

V: TRBV27
J: TRBJ2-7
CDR3: CASSPWGNDYEQYF